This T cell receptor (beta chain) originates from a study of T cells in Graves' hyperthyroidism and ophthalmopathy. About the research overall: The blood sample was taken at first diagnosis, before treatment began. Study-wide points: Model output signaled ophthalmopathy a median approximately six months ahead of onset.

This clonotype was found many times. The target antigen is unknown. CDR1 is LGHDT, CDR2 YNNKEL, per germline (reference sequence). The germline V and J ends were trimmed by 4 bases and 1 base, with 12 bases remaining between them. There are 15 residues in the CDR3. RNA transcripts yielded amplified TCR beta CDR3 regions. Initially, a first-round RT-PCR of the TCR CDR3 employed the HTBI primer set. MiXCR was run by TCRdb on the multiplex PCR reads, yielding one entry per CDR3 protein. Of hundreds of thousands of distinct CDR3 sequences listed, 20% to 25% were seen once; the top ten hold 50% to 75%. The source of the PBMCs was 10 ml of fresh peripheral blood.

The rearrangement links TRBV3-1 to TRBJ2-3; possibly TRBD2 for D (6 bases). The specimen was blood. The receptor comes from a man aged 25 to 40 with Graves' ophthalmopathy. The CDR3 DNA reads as TGTGCCAGCAGCCTCATAGCGGATGGCACAGATACGCAGTATTTT. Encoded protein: CASSLIADGTDTQYF.